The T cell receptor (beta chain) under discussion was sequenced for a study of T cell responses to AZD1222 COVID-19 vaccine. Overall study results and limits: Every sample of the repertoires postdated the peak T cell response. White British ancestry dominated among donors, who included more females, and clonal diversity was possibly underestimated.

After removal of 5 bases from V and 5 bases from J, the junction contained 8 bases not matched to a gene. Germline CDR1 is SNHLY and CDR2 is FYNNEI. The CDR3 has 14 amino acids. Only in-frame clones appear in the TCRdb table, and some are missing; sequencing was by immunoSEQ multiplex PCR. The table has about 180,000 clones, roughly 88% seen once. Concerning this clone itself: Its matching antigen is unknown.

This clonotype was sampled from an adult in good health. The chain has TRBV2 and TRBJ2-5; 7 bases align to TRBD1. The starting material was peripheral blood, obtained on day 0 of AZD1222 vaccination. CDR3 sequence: CASSSDRVGETQYF. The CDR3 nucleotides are TGTGCCAGCAGTTCTGACAGGGTCGGCGAGACCCAGTACTTC. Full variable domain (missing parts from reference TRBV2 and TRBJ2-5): EPEVTQTPSHQVTQMGQEVILRCVPISNHLYFYWYRQILGQKVEFLVSFYNNEISEKSEIFDDQFSVERPDGSNFTLKIRSTKLEDSAMYFCASSSDRVGETQYFGPGTRLLVL.